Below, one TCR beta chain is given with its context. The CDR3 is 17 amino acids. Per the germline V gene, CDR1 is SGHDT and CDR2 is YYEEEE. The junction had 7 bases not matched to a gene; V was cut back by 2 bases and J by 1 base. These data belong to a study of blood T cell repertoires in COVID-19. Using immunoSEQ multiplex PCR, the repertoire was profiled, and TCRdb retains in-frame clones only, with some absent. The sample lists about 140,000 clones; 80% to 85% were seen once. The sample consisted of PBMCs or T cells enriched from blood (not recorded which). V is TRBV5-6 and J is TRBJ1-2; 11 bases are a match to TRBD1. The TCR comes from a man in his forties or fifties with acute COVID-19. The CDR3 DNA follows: TGTGCCAGCAGCTTATTCGGGACAGGGGGTTTTAACTATGGCTACACCTTC. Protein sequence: CASSLFGTGGFNYGYTF.